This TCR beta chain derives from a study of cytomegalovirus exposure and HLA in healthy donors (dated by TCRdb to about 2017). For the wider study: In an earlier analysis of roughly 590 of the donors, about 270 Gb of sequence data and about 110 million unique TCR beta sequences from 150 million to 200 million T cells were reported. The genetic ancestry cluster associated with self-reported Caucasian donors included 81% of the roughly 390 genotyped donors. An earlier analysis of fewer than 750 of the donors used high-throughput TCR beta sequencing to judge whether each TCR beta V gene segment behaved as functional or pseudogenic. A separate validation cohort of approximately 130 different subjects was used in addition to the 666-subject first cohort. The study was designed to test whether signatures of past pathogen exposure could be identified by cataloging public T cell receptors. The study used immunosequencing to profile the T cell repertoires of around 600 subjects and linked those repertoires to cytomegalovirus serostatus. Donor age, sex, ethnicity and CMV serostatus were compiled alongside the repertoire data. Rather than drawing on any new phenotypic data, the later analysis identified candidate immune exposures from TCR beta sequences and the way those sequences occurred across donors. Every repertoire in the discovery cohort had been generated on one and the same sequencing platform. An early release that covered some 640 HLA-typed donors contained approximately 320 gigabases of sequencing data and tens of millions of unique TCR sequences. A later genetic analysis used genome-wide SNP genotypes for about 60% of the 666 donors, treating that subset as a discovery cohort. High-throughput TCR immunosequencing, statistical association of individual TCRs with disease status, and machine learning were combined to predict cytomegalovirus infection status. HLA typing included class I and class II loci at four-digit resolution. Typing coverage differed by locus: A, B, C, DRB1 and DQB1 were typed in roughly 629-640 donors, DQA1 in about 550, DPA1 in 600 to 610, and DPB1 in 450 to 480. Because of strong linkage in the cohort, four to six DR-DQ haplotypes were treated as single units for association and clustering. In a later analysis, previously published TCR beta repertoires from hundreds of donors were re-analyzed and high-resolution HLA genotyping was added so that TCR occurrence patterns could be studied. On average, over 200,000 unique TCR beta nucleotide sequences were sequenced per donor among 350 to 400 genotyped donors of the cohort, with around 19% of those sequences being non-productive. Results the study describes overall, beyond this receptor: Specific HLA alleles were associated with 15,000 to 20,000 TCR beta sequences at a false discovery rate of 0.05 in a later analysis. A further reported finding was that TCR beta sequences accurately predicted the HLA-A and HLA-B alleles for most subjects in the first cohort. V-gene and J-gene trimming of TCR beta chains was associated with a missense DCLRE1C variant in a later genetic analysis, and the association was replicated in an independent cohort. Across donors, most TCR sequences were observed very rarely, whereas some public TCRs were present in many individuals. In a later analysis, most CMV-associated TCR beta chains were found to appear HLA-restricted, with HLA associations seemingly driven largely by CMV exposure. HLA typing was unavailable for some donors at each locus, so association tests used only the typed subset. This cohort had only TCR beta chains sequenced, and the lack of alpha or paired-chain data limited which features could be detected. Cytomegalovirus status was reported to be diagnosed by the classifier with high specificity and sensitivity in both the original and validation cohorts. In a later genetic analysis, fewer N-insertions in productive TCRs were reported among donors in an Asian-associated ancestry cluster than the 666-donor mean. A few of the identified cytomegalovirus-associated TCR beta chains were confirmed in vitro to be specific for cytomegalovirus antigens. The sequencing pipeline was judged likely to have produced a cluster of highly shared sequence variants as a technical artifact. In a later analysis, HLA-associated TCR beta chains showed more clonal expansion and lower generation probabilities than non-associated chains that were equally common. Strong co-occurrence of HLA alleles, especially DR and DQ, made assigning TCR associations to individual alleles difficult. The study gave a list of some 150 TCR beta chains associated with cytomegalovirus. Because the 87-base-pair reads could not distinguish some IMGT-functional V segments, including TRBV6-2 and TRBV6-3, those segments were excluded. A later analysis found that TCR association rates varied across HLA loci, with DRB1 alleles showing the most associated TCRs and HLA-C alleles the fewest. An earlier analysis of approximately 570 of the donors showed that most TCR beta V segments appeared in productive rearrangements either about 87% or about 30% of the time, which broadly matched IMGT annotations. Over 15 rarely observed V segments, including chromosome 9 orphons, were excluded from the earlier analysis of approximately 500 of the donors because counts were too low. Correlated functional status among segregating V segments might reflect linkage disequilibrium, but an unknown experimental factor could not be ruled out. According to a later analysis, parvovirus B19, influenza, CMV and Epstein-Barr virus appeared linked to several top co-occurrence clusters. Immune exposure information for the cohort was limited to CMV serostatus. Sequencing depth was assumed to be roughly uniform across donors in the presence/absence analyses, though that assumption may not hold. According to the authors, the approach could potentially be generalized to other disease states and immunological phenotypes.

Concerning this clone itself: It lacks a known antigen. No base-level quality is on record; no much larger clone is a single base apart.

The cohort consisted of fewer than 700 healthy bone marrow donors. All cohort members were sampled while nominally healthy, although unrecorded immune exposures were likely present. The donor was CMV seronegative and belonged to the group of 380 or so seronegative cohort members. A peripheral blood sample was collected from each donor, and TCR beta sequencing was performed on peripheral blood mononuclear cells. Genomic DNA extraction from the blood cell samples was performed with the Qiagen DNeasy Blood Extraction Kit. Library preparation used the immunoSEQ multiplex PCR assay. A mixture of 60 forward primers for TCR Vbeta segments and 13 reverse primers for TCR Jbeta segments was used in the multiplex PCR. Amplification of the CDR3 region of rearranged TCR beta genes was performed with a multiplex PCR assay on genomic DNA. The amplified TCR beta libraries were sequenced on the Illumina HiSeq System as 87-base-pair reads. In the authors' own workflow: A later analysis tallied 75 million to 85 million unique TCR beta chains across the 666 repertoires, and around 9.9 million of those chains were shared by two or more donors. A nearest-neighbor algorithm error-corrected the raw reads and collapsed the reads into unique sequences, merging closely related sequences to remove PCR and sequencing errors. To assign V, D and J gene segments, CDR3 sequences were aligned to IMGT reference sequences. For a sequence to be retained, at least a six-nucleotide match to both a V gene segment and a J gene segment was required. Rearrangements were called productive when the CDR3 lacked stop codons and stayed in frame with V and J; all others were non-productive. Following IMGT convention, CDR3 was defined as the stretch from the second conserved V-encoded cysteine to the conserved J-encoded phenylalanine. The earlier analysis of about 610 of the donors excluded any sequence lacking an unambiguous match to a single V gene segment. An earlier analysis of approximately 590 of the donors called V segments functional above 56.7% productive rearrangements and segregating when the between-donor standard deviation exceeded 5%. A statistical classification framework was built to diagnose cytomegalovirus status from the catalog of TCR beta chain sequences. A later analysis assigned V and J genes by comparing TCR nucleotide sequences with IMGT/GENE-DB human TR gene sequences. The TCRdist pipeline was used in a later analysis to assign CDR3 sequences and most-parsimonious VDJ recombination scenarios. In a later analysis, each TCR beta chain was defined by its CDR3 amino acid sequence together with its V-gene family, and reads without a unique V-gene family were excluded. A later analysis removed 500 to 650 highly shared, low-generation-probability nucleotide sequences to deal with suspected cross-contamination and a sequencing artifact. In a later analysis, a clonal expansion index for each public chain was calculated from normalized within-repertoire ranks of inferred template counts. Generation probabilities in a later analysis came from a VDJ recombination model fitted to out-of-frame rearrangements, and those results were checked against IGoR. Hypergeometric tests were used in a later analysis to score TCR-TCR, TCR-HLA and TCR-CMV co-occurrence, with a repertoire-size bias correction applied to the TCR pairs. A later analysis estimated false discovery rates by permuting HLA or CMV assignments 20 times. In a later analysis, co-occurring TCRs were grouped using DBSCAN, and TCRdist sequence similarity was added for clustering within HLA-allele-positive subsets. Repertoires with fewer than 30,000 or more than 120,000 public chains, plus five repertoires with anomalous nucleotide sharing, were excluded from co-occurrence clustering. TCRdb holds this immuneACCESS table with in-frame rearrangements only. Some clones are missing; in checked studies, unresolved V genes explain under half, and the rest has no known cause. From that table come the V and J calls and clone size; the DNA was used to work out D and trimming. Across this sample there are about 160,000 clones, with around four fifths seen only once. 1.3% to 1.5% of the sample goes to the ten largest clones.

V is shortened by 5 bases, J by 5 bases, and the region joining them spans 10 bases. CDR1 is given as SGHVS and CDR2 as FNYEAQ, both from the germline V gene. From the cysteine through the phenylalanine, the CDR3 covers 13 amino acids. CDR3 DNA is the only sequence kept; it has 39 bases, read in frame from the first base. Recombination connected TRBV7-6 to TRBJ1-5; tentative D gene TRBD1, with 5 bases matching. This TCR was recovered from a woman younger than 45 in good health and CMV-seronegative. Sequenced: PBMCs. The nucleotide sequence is TGTGCCAGCAGCCCGCGGGGGGATCAGCCCCAGCATTTT. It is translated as CASSPRGDQPQHF.